These T cell receptor beta chains were read from a single sample in a study of cytomegalovirus exposure and HLA in healthy donors. Clones were sequenced by immunoSEQ multiplex PCR, and TCRdb holds only the in-frame ones, with some missing. The sample includes about 120,000 clones, 80% of them seen just once. Source material: PBMCs. The receptors come from a female donor in good health and CMV-seropositive. CDR3s include the opening cysteine and the closing phenylalanine or tryptophan. Fields, in order: J gene, V gene, clone size, D gene, CDR3 protein, CDR3 DNA. The D gene is left open where the match is weak. Not all rows give a size; the values are once, few, many and, for expanded clones, a class.

TRBJ2-7 TRBV18 once . CASSFGELYEQYF TGTGCCAGCTCGTTCGGTGAGCTCTACGAGCAGTACTTC
TRBJ1-2 TRBV5-5 once TRBD1 CASSILQGASGYTF TGTGCCAGCAGCATCTTACAGGGGGCGAGTGGCTACACCTTC
TRBJ1-6 TRBV25-1 . . CASRQVNNSPLHF TGTGCCAGCAGACAAGTTAATAATTCACCCCTCCACTTT
TRBJ2-1 TRBV7-8 . . CASSAYRVSYNEQFF TGTGCCAGCAGCGCCTACAGGGTATCCTACAATGAGCAGTTCTTC
TRBJ2-5 TRBV5-1 . TRBD1 CASSRGGAETQYF TGCGCCAGCAGCCGAGGGGGCGCAGAGACCCAGTACTTC
TRBJ1-2 TRBV5-4 . . CASSGAPRGGYTF TGTGCCAGCAGCGGGGCGCCTAGGGGTGGCTACACCTTC
TRBJ1-5 TRBV18 . . CASSPNSNGNQPQHF TGTGCCAGCTCACCCAACAGTAATGGCAATCAGCCCCAGCATTTT
TRBJ2-5 TRBV7-9 . . CASSLAVKTQYF TGTGCCAGCAGCTTAGCCGTAAAGACCCAGTACTTC
TRBJ2-5 TRBV6-5 . . CASSYWGGGETQYF TGTGCCAGCAGTTACTGGGGAGGCGGAGAGACCCAGTACTTC
TRBJ1-2 TRBV6-1 few TRBD1 CASSERGQGADLAGYTF TGTGCCAGCAGTGAACGGGGACAGGGGGCTGATTTGGCTGGCTACACCTTC
TRBJ2-3 TRBV5-1 . . CASSLGLISSTDTQYF TGCGCCAGCAGCTTGGGGCTTATTTCTAGCACAGATACGCAGTATTTT
TRBJ2-7 TRBV6-1 . TRBD1 CASSATGTGLYEQYF TGTGCCAGCAGTGCAACCGGGACAGGCCTGTACGAGCAGTACTTC
TRBJ1-5 TRBV9 . TRBD1 CASSGGPGQPHQPQHF TGTGCCAGCAGCGGCGGACCGGGACAGCCCCATCAGCCCCAGCATTTT
TRBJ1-2 TRBV27 few TRBD1 CASSLSGQAGTGYTF TGTGCCAGCAGTTTATCTGGACAGGCAGGCACGGGCTACACCTTC
TRBJ2-7 TRBV6-1 . . CASGGLDTYEQYF TGTGCCAGCGGGGGCCTAGATACCTACGAGCAGTACTTC
TRBJ2-1 TRBV29-1 . TRBD2 CSVERLAGARANEQFF TGCAGCGTTGAAAGACTAGCGGGGGCTCGAGCTAATGAGCAGTTCTTC
TRBJ1-2 TRBV7-2 . . CASSLASGNLGYTF TGTGCCAGCAGCTTAGCATCAGGGAATCTTGGCTACACCTTC
TRBJ2-7 TRBV5-1 . TRBD1 CASRQTGSSSYEQYF TGCGCCAGCAGACAGACAGGGTCAAGCTCCTACGAGCAGTACTTC
TRBJ2-7 TRBV10-3 . . CAISESREQYF TGTGCCATCAGTGAGAGTCGGGAGCAGTACTTC
TRBJ1-2 TRBV6-6 . TRBD1 CASRGPGQGIYGYTF TGTGCCAGCAGGGGACCGGGACAGGGAATCTATGGCTACACCTTC
TRBJ2-7 TRBV12-2 few . CASRLAWTGNSYEQYF TGTGCAAGTCGCTTAGCCTGGACAGGGAACTCCTACGAGCAGTACTTC
TRBJ2-6 TRBV5-8 . . CASSFIASSGANVLTF TGTGCCAGCAGCTTCATCGCGTCTTCTGGGGCCAACGTCCTGACTTTC
TRBJ2-3 TRBV5-1 . . CASSSGLLKRDTQYF TGCGCCAGCAGCTCGGGACTCCTAAAACGGGATACGCAGTATTTT
TRBJ1-2 TRBV2 . . CASSGQFGYTF TGTGCCAGCAGCGGACAGTTTGGCTACACCTTC
TRBJ2-3 TRBV7-8 . TRBD2 CASSLAPGLAGARRLDTQYF TGTGCCAGCAGCTTAGCGCCCGGACTAGCGGGGGCCAGGCGATTGGATACGCAGTATTTT
TRBJ2-6 TRBV6-5 . . CASSQFSGANVLTF TGTGCCAGCAGCCAGTTCTCTGGGGCCAACGTCCTGACTTTC
TRBJ1-2 TRBV7-2 . . CASSLEGTGRYTF TGTGCCAGCAGCTTAGAGGGAACAGGGCGCTACACCTTC
TRBJ2-7 TRBV27 . . CASGQGWSSYEQYF TGTGCCAGCGGGCAGGGGTGGAGCTCCTACGAGCAGTACTTC
TRBJ2-1 TRBV7-7 . . CASSFVEGGEQFF TGTGCTAGCAGCTTCGTTGAAGGGGGTGAGCAGTTCTTC
TRBJ2-5 TRBV19 . TRBD2 CASSIERAGGPQETQYF TGTGCCAGTAGTATAGAGAGGGCGGGGGGGCCGCAAGAGACCCAGTACTTC
TRBJ1-2 TRBV11-1 . TRBD1 CASSMLTGGAYGYTF TGTGCCAGCAGTATGCTAACAGGGGGCGCCTATGGCTACACCTTC
TRBJ2-7 TRBV27 . TRBD1 CASSSTGTDYEQYF TGTGCCAGCAGTTCGACCGGGACAGACTACGAGCAGTACTTC
TRBJ1-6 TRBV7-2 . TRBD1 CASSLTGGYNSPLHF TGTGCCAGCAGCCTGACAGGGGGCTATAATTCACCCCTCCACTTT
TRBJ2-3 TRBV5-1 . . CASSEPGDTQYF TGCGCCAGCAGCGAACCAGGAGATACGCAGTATTTT